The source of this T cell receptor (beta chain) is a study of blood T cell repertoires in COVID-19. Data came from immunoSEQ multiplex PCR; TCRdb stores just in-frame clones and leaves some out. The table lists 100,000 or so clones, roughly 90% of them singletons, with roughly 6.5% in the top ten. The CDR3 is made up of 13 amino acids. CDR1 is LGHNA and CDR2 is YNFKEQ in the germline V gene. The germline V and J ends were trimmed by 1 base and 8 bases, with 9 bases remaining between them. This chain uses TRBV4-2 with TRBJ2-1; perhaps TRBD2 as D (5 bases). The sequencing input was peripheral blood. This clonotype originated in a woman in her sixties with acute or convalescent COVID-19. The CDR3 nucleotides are TGTGCCAGCAGCCAAGGGTCGAGGGATGAGCAGTTCTTC. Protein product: CASSQGSRDEQFF.